Below are 21 T cell receptor beta chains sequenced from a single sample in a study of blood T cell repertoires in COVID-19. Measured with immunoSEQ multiplex PCR; TCRdb has only the in-frame clones, and not every one. In the table there are a few hundred thousand clones, around 86% of which are singletons. Sequencing used peripheral blood. All receptors come from a woman aged 25-40 years who had recovered from COVID-19.

This clone turned up a few times. The chain couples TRBV4-2 to TRBJ1-1, with D possibly matching TRBD1 (6 bases). CDR1 and CDR2 (germline): LGHNA, YNFKEQ. The CDR3 consists of 14 residues. V shed 0 bases and J shed 12 bases, with 17 bases lying between them. The CDR3 loop is CASSQETRTDRPFF. The CDR3, as DNA: TGTGCCAGCAGCCAAGAAACAAGGACAGACCGGCCTTTCTTT.

V and J are TRBV27 and TRBJ1-2; 8 nucleotides align to TRBD1. CDR3 length equals 18 residues. From germline, CDR1 is MNHEY and CDR2 SMNVEV (reference sequence). V was pared by 6 bases and J by 4 bases, with 19 bases of the junction left unmatched. CDR3 bases: TGTGCCAGCAGCCCATCGCCCGGGACAGGAGCTTTCCTCTATGGCTACACCTTC. Translating it yields CASSPSPGTGAFLYGYTF.

The chain is built from TRBV5-4 and TRBJ2-3; D is perhaps TRBD2 (5 bases). The CDR3 is 15 residues long. Germline CDR1 is SGHNT and CDR2 is YYREEE (reference sequence). Trimming took off 0 bases at V and 0 bases at J, with 8 bases between the two ends. CDR3 bases: TGTGCCAGCAGCTTGGCCCGGGGAAGCACAGATACGCAGTATTTT. Its translation is CASSLARGSTDTQYF.

Notes on this clone: Different DNA sequences within this sample yield the same CDR3. V gene TRBV7-2 combines with J gene TRBJ2-7; 12 nucleotides line up with TRBD2. Per germline, CDR1 SGHTA and CDR2 FQGNSA. V gave up 4 bases and J gave up 3 bases; unmatched junction bases: 1. This CDR3 has 14 amino acids. The CDR3 nucleotides read TGTGCCAGCAGCTGGACTAGCGGGATCTACGAGCAGTACTTC. The encoded protein is CASSWTSGIYEQYF.

The chain's CDR3 is CASKLATSGASNEQFF. The CDR3 DNA is TGTGCCAGCAAATTGGCTACTAGCGGGGCTTCCAATGAGCAGTTCTTC. V usage is TRBV6-6 and J usage is TRBJ2-1, with 10 bases matching TRBD2. V lost 7 bases, J lost 6 bases, and 12 bases stayed unmatched. Germline lookup yields CDR1 MNHNY and CDR2 SVGAGI (reference sequence). The CDR3 loop spans 16 amino acids.

V gene TRBV25-1 combines with J gene TRBJ2-7, with D possibly matching TRBD1 (5 bases). There are 14 residues in the CDR3. Germline CDR1 MGHDK, CDR2 SYGVNS. The germline V and J ends were trimmed by 0 bases and 3 bases, with 9 bases remaining between them. This CDR3 reads CASSEYDSIYEQYF. The CDR3 bases are TGTGCCAGCAGTGAATACGACAGTATCTACGAGCAGTACTTC.

V and J are TRBV11-2 and TRBJ2-7; TRBD1 matches at 8 bases. Trimming at V came to 0 bases and at J to 4 bases, leaving 5 bases not matched to a gene. This CDR3 is 15 amino acids long. Per germline, CDR1 SGHAT and CDR2 FQNNGV. CDR3 amino acids: CASSLDGQGLYEQYF. CDR3 nucleotides: TGTGCCAGCAGCTTAGACGGACAGGGTTTGTACGAGCAGTACTTC.

The genes are TRBV12-3 or TRBV12-4 and TRBJ1-4; D unclear. V was cut by 1 base and J by 8 bases, with 8 bases left in between. CDR3 length: 13 residues. CDR3 in DNA: TGTGCCAGCAGTTTAGGAGTTTACGAAAAACTGTTTTTT. Protein product: CASSLGVYEKLFF.

This rearrangement joins TRBV7-2 to TRBJ1-5, with 9 nucleotides matching TRBD1. Looked up from germline, CDR1 is SGHTA and CDR2 is FQGNSA. Unmatched junction bases numbered 15, after V lost 5 bases and J lost 4 bases. The CDR3 runs to 18 residues. The CDR3 nucleotides read TGTGCCAGCAGCGCCGGACAGGGGACGAGCCCCTTTAATCAGCCCCAGCATTTT. This translates into CASSAGQGTSPFNQPQHF.

The chain uses TRBV7-2 and TRBJ2-1; 7 bases are a match to TRBD1. J lost 5 bases, V lost 2 bases, and 9 bases had no gene match. CDR1 is SGHTA and CDR2 is FQGNSA in the germline V gene. The CDR3 contains 16 residues. The CDR3 here is CASSLYKGAFHNEQFF. CDR3 sequence (DNA): TGTGCCAGCAGCTTATATAAGGGGGCGTTCCACAATGAGCAGTTCTTC.

The V and J genes are TRBV5-8 and TRBJ1-2; D remains ambiguous. CDR1 SGHTS and CDR2 YDEGEE come from the germline V gene. The CDR3 is 13 amino acids. V lost 4 bases and J 7 bases, leaving 14 bases between the germline ends. CDR3 bases: TGTGCCAGCAGCCATAGGGAGGGTCTTGGCTACACCTTC. Translating it yields CASSHREGLGYTF.

The rearrangement links TRBV4-3 to TRBJ2-6, with TRBD1 identical over 8 bases. The CDR3 loop spans 17 amino acids. The J segment lost 4 bases and the V segment lost 3 bases, leaving 8 bases of the junction unmatched. From germline, CDR1 is LGHNA and CDR2 YSLEER. The CDR3 sequence is CASSHSQGAIGANVLTF. The CDR3 DNA sequence: TGCGCCAGCAGCCATTCCCAGGGGGCGATAGGGGCCAACGTCCTGACTTTC.

The chain joins TRBV5-4 to TRBJ2-1, with 9 bases fitting TRBD1. With V trimmed by 6 bases and J by 3 bases, 10 bases remained unmatched. Germline-derived CDR1 and CDR2 are SGHNT and YYREEE (reference sequence). CDR3 length equals 16 residues. The CDR3 DNA reads as TGTGCCAGCAATATTAGGGGACAGGGATACTACAATGAGCAGTTCTTC. This sequence encodes CASNIRGQGYYNEQFF.

This chain uses TRBV5-6 with TRBJ1-4; D remains ambiguous. Germline V CDR1 and CDR2: SGHDT, YYEEEE. The CDR3 length is 15 residues. V lost 4 bases and J 8 bases, leaving 18 bases between the germline ends. Here the CDR3 reads CASSPGIIRREKLFF. The CDR3 nucleotides are TGTGCCAGCAGCCCTGGGATCATCCGGAGGGAAAAACTGTTTTTT.

V usage is TRBV4-2 and J usage is TRBJ2-7, with 11 positions matching TRBD1. Trimming removed 3 bases from V and 0 bases from J; junction bases left unmatched: 10. This CDR3 has 18 residues. Germline V gives CDR1 LGHNA, CDR2 YNFKEQ. The DNA of the CDR3 is TGTGCCAGCAGCCAGGACAGGGGGCGACTAACCAACTCCTACGAGCAGTACTTC. Translated, it gives CASSQDRGRLTNSYEQYF.

This chain links TRBV28 with TRBJ2-1; 7 bases align to TRBD2. The V gene's germline CDR1 is MDHEN and CDR2 SYDVKM. V trimming: 4 bases; J trimming: 0 bases; junction bases outside the gene matches: 9. The CDR3 loop spans 17 amino acids. CDR3 nucleotides: TGTGCCAGCAGTTCATACCTAGCGGCACTCTCCTACAATGAGCAGTTCTTC. It yields the protein CASSSYLAALSYNEQFF.

This chain joins TRBV5-1 and TRBJ2-5, with TRBD1 identical over 7 bases. Germline CDR1 SGHRS, CDR2 YFSETQ. The J segment lost 5 bases and the V segment lost 6 bases, leaving 22 bases of the junction unmatched. The CDR3 extends over 18 amino acids. The DNA for the CDR3 is TGCGCCAGCACCGTGGAGAATCGGAGAGGGGGCTCCAGGGAGACCCAGTACTTC. Encoded protein: CASTVENRRGGSRETQYF.

This clone has a handful of counts. The chain carries TRBV2 and TRBJ1-5, with 7 nucleotides matching TRBD1. Germline-derived CDR1 and CDR2 are SNHLY and FYNNEI. This CDR3 contains 14 residues. V was pared by 7 bases and J by 4 bases, with 7 bases of the junction left unmatched. The CDR3 DNA reads as TGTGCCAGCACCCGGGGACAGTCGAATCAGCCCCAGCATTTT. The encoded protein is CASTRGQSNQPQHF.

This chain connects TRBV28 to TRBJ2-7; 12 bases are a match to TRBD2. Trimming at V came to 4 bases and at J to 4 bases, leaving 5 bases not matched to a gene. Germline V CDR1 and CDR2: MDHEN, SYDVKM. The CDR3 runs to 15 residues. The DNA for the CDR3 is TGTGCCAGCAGTTCACTAGCGGGAGGTTTATACGAGCAGTACTTC. Translated: CASSSLAGGLYEQYF.

The chain couples TRBV5-1 to TRBJ2-6; the match to TRBD1 covers 9 bases. The CDR3 runs 16 residues. CDR1 is SGHRS, CDR2 YFSETQ, per germline. J gave up 4 bases and V 4 bases, and 6 bases lay outside the gene matches. The CDR3 region is CASSVGQGSGANVLTF. In nucleotides, the CDR3 is TGCGCCAGCAGCGTGGGACAGGGTTCAGGGGCCAACGTCCTGACTTTC.

The rearrangement links TRBV19 to TRBJ2-2; no clear D gene. This CDR3 comprises 13 residues. V was trimmed by 4 bases and J by 2 bases, leaving 5 bases between them. The germline CDR1 and CDR2 sequences are LNHDA and SQIVND (reference sequence). In nucleotides, the CDR3 is TGTGCCAGTAGTACCCATAACACCGGGGAGCTGTTTTTT. It specifies CASSTHNTGELFF.